The 27 T cell receptor beta chains below come from one sample, sequenced in a study of T-cell memory formation after mild COVID-19. TCRdb reprocessed the 5' RACE reads with MiXCR, giving one entry per CDR3 protein. The sample includes roughly 130,000 distinct CDR3 sequences, 15% to 20% of them seen just once. Sequenced sample: PBMCs or a T cell subset sorted from them (not recorded which). All receptors come from a man aged 18 to 30 who had mild COVID-19 (a few samples of this study predate the infection). Cell type and time point are not known.

V is TRBV27 and J is TRBJ1-4, with D possibly being TRBD1 (5 bases). The V and J ends lost 6 bases and 7 bases respectively, with 9 bases between them. CDR1 and CDR2 (germline): MNHEY, SMNVEV (reference sequence). The CDR3 has 12 residues. CDR3 in amino acids: CASRGVGEKLFF. CDR3 nucleotide sequence: TGTGCCAGCAGGGGGGTCGGTGAAAAACTGTTTTTT.

The gene calls are TRBV11-2 and TRBJ1-4; no definite D call. This CDR3 comprises 14 residues. Germline V gene sequence: CDR1 SGHAT, CDR2 FQNNGV. The V end was cut by 0 bases, the J end by 3 bases, with 5 bases between. This chain's CDR3 is CASSLDLANEKLFF. The CDR3 nucleotides read TGTGCCAGCAGCTTAGATTTGGCTAATGAAAAACTGTTTTTT.

The gene calls are TRBV5-1 and TRBJ2-1; 10 positions agree with TRBD1. V was clipped by 3 bases and J by 2 bases; unmatched bases: 2. From germline, CDR1 is SGHRS and CDR2 YFSETQ. The CDR3 covers 15 residues. The CDR3 is CASSSGTGAYNEQFF. CDR3 nucleotide sequence: TGCGCCAGCAGCTCGGGGACAGGGGCCTACAATGAGCAGTTCTTC.

The chain joins TRBV15 to TRBJ2-3, with a tentative D call TRBD2 (7 bases). V was trimmed by 0 bases and J by 6 bases, leaving 10 bases between them. CDR3 size: 14 residues. Germline V lookup: CDR1 LNHNV, CDR2 YYDKDF (reference sequence). The CDR3 loop reads CATSREGGEDTQYF. CDR3 coding DNA: TGTGCCACCAGCAGAGAAGGGGGGGAGGATACGCAGTATTTT.

At least ten counts were recorded for this clonotype. The J gene is TRBJ2-7, the V gene TRBV28; 10 bases agree with TRBD1. The V and J ends lost 5 bases and 3 bases, in that order; junction bases with no gene match: 10. Germline lookup yields CDR1 MDHEN and CDR2 SYDVKM. This CDR3 has 16 residues. The CDR3 sequence: CASSATGGRSYYEQYV. The DNA of the CDR3 is TGTGCCAGCAGTGCGACAGGGGGCAGATCTTACTACGAGCAGTACGTC.

V is TRBV27 and J is TRBJ1-2; 10 nucleotides line up with TRBD1. Looked up from germline, CDR1 is MNHEY and CDR2 is SMNVEV (reference sequence). The CDR3 is made up of 14 amino acids. Trimming took 6 bases from V and 5 from J; bases not matched to a gene: 6. In nucleotides, the CDR3 is TGTGCCAGCAGCCTAACGGGACAGGGGTATGGCTACACCTTC. Protein product: CASSLTGQGYGYTF.

The V gene is TRBV5-1, the J gene TRBJ1-1; D unclear. V was shortened by 5 bases and J by 5 bases, with 10 bases between the two germline ends. Germline V CDR1 and CDR2: SGHRS, YFSETQ. The CDR3 totals 12 residues. This CDR3 reads CASRDRRTEAFF. The DNA of the CDR3 is TGCGCCAGCAGAGACCGACGAACTGAAGCTTTCTTT.

The CDR3: CSAGRGPLGTYGYTF. DNA for the CDR3: TGCAGCGCGGGCAGGGGGCCGCTGGGGACCTATGGCTACACCTTC. The rearrangement uses TRBV29-1 and TRBJ1-2; 8 nucleotides line up with TRBD1. In germline, CDR1 is SQVTM, CDR2 ANQGSEA. The ends lost 7 bases at V and 4 bases at J; junction bases unmatched: 14. The CDR3 consists of 15 residues.

This clonotype has a handful of counts. The chain uses TRBV5-1 and TRBJ2-3, with 11 bases aligning to TRBD2. Germline lookup yields CDR1 SGHRS and CDR2 YFSETQ. Trimming cost V 4 bases and J 2 bases; bases outside gene matches: 6. CDR3 length: 16 amino acids. CDR3 amino acids: CASSPGTSGNTDTQYF. As DNA, the CDR3 is TGCGCCAGCAGCCCAGGGACTAGCGGAAACACAGATACGCAGTATTTT.

The rearrangement uses TRBV2 and TRBJ2-1; D remains unclear. CDR1 is SNHLY, CDR2 FYNNEI, per germline. The V and J ends lost 4 bases and 4 bases respectively, with 8 bases between them. CDR3 length equals 13 residues. CDR3 sequence: CASSGLEYNEQFF. The CDR3 nucleotides are TGTGCCAGCAGTGGCCTAGAGTACAATGAGCAGTTCTTC.

This chain connects TRBV24-1 to TRBJ2-1, with D possibly matching TRBD2 (5 bases). The CDR3 loop spans 12 amino acids. Trimming pared 1 base from V and 9 bases from J, leaving 6 bases between. Germline V gives CDR1 KGHDR, CDR2 SFDVKD. For the CDR3, the DNA is TGTGCCACCAGTGATTTCGGAGGTGAGCAGTTCTTC. It codes for CATSDFGGEQFF.

This chain connects TRBV7-2 to TRBJ2-5, with 8 bases identical to TRBD2. The germline gives CDR1 SGHTA, CDR2 FQGNSA. This CDR3 contains 17 residues. V lost 1 base, J lost 2 bases, and 9 bases stayed unmatched. This CDR3 reads CASSLGGTSGLQETQYF. DNA for the CDR3: TGTGCCAGCAGCTTAGGGGGGACTAGTGGGCTGCAAGAGACCCAGTACTTC.

The V and J genes are TRBV10-3 and TRBJ1-2, with unresolved D. The CDR3 runs to 16 residues. Trimming stripped 0 bases from V and 8 bases from J, with 19 bases between. CDR1 is ENHRY and CDR2 is SYGVKD in the germline V gene. The chain's CDR3 is CAISESARRGSNGYTF. Here the CDR3 DNA reads TGTGCCATCAGTGAGTCCGCCCGTCGGGGAAGTAACGGCTACACCTTC.

This clonotype was seen ten or more times. The rearrangement uses TRBV12-3 or TRBV12-4 and TRBJ2-3; 10 bases fit TRBD2. J lost 7 bases, V lost 6 bases, and 10 bases had no gene match. The CDR3 extends over 15 amino acids. CDR3 coding DNA: TGTGCCAGCAGCTATCGTAGCGGGGGGCAGAATACGCAGTATTTT. Residues: CASSYRSGGQNTQYF.

The chain links TRBV4-2 to TRBJ2-1, with 14 bases matching TRBD2. Unmatched junction bases numbered 4, after V lost 1 base and J lost 2 bases. The CDR3 has 18 amino acids. Germline V CDR1 and CDR2: LGHNA, YNFKEQ. CDR3 loop: CASSQGGLAGGAYNEQFF. The CDR3 nucleotides are TGTGCCAGCAGCCAAGGCGGACTAGCGGGGGGCGCCTACAATGAGCAGTTCTTC.

V and J are TRBV3-1 and TRBJ2-7; D not certain. Germline V lookup: CDR1 LGHDT, CDR2 YNNKEL (reference sequence). The CDR3 length is 12 residues. The germline V and J ends were trimmed by 6 bases and 3 bases, with 9 bases remaining between them. The CDR3 reads CASRRSDYEQYF. Here the CDR3 DNA reads TGTGCCAGCAGACGATCCGACTACGAGCAGTACTTC.

At least ten counts were recorded for this clonotype. The rearrangement joins TRBV5-1 to TRBJ2-1, with D maybe TRBD2 (6 bases). The CDR3 is made up of 15 amino acids. Per the germline V gene, CDR1 is SGHRS and CDR2 is YFSETQ. V lost 4 bases to trimming and J lost 5 bases, with 16 bases between them. CDR3: CASSALERVHNEQFF. The CDR3 nucleotides read TGCGCCAGCAGCGCCTTGGAGCGGGTGCACAATGAGCAGTTCTTC.

The CDR3 DNA follows: TGCAGTGCTACACTACATGCCGGTGGTGAAAAACTGTTTTTT. Translated: CSATLHAGGEKLFF. The rearrangement joins TRBV20-1 to TRBJ1-4; D remains unclear. Trimming stripped 4 bases from V and 7 bases from J, with 16 bases between. Germline CDR1 DFQATT, CDR2 SNEGSKA (reference sequence). The CDR3 is made up of 14 amino acids.

In its sample, this clonotype was seen a few times. The CDR3 nucleotides read TGTGCCAGCAGTACCTCGGAGGGGCATTACGAGCAGTACTTC. Translation gives CASSTSEGHYEQYF. This rearrangement joins TRBV6-6 to TRBJ2-7; weak D call: TRBD2 (6 bases). This CDR3 is built from 14 residues. Germline V gene lookup returns CDR1 MNHNY and CDR2 SVGAGI (reference sequence). V dropped 5 bases and J dropped 4 bases, with 15 bases sitting between them.

The CDR3 protein is CASSLSEGPNIQYF. CDR3 sequence (DNA): TGTGCCAGCAGCTTATCGGAGGGACCCAACATTCAGTACTTC. The chain has TRBV7-2 and TRBJ2-4, with a possible D match to TRBD2 (6 bases). CDR1 and CDR2 (germline): SGHTA, FQGNSA. The CDR3 spans 14 residues. Trimming stripped 2 bases from V and 7 bases from J, with 12 bases between.

This rearrangement joins TRBV10-3 to TRBJ2-3, with TRBD2 as a possible D gene (5 bases). Germline-derived CDR1 and CDR2 are ENHRY and SYGVKD. V was shortened by 5 bases and J by 7 bases, with 19 bases between the two germline ends. The CDR3 sequence is 15 residues long. Here the CDR3 reads CAISRLSTTGNTQYF. The CDR3, as DNA: TGTGCCATCAGTAGACTATCCACGACGGGAAATACGCAGTATTTT.

This clonotype was observed a few times. The rearrangement uses TRBV19 and TRBJ1-5; possible D gene TRBD1, 6 bases. The CDR3 runs 15 residues. Germline CDR1 reads LNHDA; CDR2 reads SQIVND (reference sequence). Between the trimmed V and J ends, which lost 2 bases and 7 bases, there was a span of 15 bases. Written as DNA, the CDR3 is TGTGCCAGTAGTATACGCCCCGGACAGAGCCAGCCCCAGCATTTT. The encoded protein is CASSIRPGQSQPQHF. The variable domain in full, completed from reference TRBV19 and TRBJ1-5, reads DGGITQSPKYLFRKEGQNVTLSCEQNLNHDAMYWYRQDPGQGLRLIYYSQIVNDFQKGDIAEGYSVSREKKESFPLTVTSAQKNPTAFYLCASSIRPGQSQPQHFGDGTRLSIL.

The sample holds a few counts of this clonotype. The rearrangement joins TRBV11-1 to TRBJ2-7; 7 nucleotides line up with TRBD1. Germline CDR1 is SGHAT and CDR2 is FQDESV (reference sequence). The CDR3 runs 15 residues. The junction had 5 bases not matched to a gene; V was cut back by 2 bases and J by 1 base. The DNA of the CDR3 is TGTGCCAGCAGCTTACCCGGGACAGTTTCCTACGAGCAGTACTTC. It codes for CASSLPGTVSYEQYF.

There are a few counts of this clonotype. The chain recombines TRBV30 with TRBJ2-5; maybe TRBD2 (6 bases). The V gene's germline CDR1 is GTSNPN and CDR2 SVGIG (reference sequence). This CDR3 contains 13 residues. With 2 bases removed from V and 5 bases from J, the gap between germline ends came to 12 bases. The CDR3 is CAWSSSAGETQYF. The CDR3 DNA reads as TGTGCCTGGAGTTCTAGCGCCGGGGAGACCCAGTACTTC.

This clonotype was detected ten times or more. This sequence joins TRBV4-1 and TRBJ2-1; 12 bases map to TRBD2. The CDR3 contains 17 residues. The trim removed 4 bases at V and 5 bases at J, leaving 9 bases unmatched. CDR1 and CDR2 (germline): MGHRA, YSYEKL. The CDR3: CASSRRLAGVNDNEQFF. CDR3 nucleotides: TGCGCCAGCAGCCGTCGACTAGCGGGGGTGAACGACAATGAGCAGTTCTTC.

This clonotype was picked up a small number of times. The chain employs TRBV27 and TRBJ2-7; 10 positions match TRBD1. This CDR3 has 14 amino acids. CDR1 is MNHEY and CDR2 is SMNVEV in the germline V gene (reference sequence). The trim removed 4 bases at V and 4 bases at J, leaving 4 bases unmatched. DNA for the CDR3: TGTGCCAGCAGTTCTCCGGGACAGGGGTACGAGCAGTACTTC. Protein: CASSSPGQGYEQYF.

The rearrangement uses TRBV15 and TRBJ1-1; TRBD1 aligns across 9 bases. The CDR3 has 14 amino acids. Germline V gene sequence: CDR1 LNHNV, CDR2 YYDKDF (reference sequence). With V trimmed by 3 bases and J by 8 bases, 7 bases remained unmatched. The DNA for the CDR3 is TGTGCCACCAGCAGGATATTCGGACAGGGGGAAGCTTTCTTT. As protein: CATSRIFGQGEAFF. Based on the CDR3 plus reference TRBV15 and TRBJ1-1, the full variable domain is DAMVIQNPRYQVTQFGKPVTLSCSQTLNHNVMYWYQQKSSQAPKLLFHYYDKDFNNEADTPDNFQSRRPNTSFCFLDIRSPGLGDTAMYLCATSRIFGQGEAFFGQGTRLTVV.